A selection of T cell receptor beta chains follows, all from one sample in a study of OX40 agonist ivuxolimab in advanced cancers. Clones were sequenced by immunoSEQ multiplex PCR, and TCRdb holds only the in-frame ones, with some missing. Among tens of thousands of clones, roughly 80% were seen once, and the ten largest hold roughly 4.6%. Source: CD4+ or CD8+ T cells sorted from blood, taken in a trial of the OX40 agonist ivuxolimab. Receptors were obtained from an adult with an advanced solid tumor such as melanoma, head and neck, liver or kidney cancer. CDR3s include the opening cysteine and the closing phenylalanine or tryptophan. Fields, in order: D gene, clone size, J gene, V gene, CDR3 DNA, CDR3 protein. The D gene is left open where the match is weak. Clone size appears in some rows only: once, few, many, or a class for an expanded clone.

>NA|once|TRBJ2-3|TRBV27
TGTGCCAGCAGTTTCCGGGACTTCACAGATACGCAGTATTTT
CASSFRDFTDTQYF
>TRBD1|NA|TRBJ1-2|TRBV19
TGTGCCAGTAGGGACATTCTCAGGGGGCATGGCTACACCTTC
CASRDILRGHGYTF
>NA|NA|TRBJ2-1|TRBV5-6
TGTGCCAGCAGCTTGGAATTGCTACTAGGCGGAGCGAACAATGAGCAGTTCTTC
CASSLELLLGGANNEQFF
>NA|NA|TRBJ2-3|TRBV5-1
TGCGCCAGCAGCTTCGTGGGATCCACAGATACGCAGTATTTT
CASSFVGSTDTQYF
>TRBD1|NA|TRBJ1-1|TRBV19
TGTGCCAGTAGTCCCAACCACGGGGACAGTCGAACTGAAGCTTTCTTT
CASSPNHGDSRTEAFF
>TRBD1|NA|TRBJ2-7|TRBV7-2
TGTGCCAGCAGCGCTGACAGGGGAAAGCGATACGAGCAGTACTTC
CASSADRGKRYEQYF
>NA|NA|TRBJ1-1|TRBV6-5
TGTGCCAGCAGTTATGGGAGCACTGAAGCTTTCTTT
CASSYGSTEAFF
>TRBD1|NA|TRBJ1-1|TRBV5-1
TGCGCCAGCAGCCCCTACAGGGGGAACACTGAAGCTTTCTTT
CASSPYRGNTEAFF
>TRBD2|few|TRBJ2-7|TRBV7-2
TGTGCCAGCAGTTTCCTAGCGGGGGGGATATACGAGCAGTACTTC
CASSFLAGGIYEQYF
>NA|NA|TRBJ1-4|TRBV4-1
TGCGCCAGCAGCCAAGATCCAGGGCGGGAGGAAAAACTGTTTTTT
CASSQDPGREEKLFF
>NA|NA|TRBJ1-1|TRBV4-1
TGCGCCAGCAGCCCTGGGACGGGTGAAGCTTTCTTT
CASSPGTGEAFF
>NA|few|TRBJ1-2|TRBV7-2
TGTGCCAGCAGCTTAAGCGGTTCCGGTCAAAACTATGGCTACACCTTC
CASSLSGSGQNYGYTF
>NA|NA|TRBJ2-1|TRBV5-1
TGCGCCAGCAGCGACCGATTTCCTAATTCCCCCTACAATGAGCAGTTCTTC
CASSDRFPNSPYNEQFF
>TRBD1|once|TRBJ1-1|TRBV4-1
TGCGCCAGCAGCCTCCAGGGGGGGGGCACTGAAGCTTTCTTT
CASSLQGGGTEAFF
>NA|NA|TRBJ1-6|TRBV6-6
TGTGCCAGCAGTTACGCGGAGTTCTATAATTCACCCCTCCACTTT
CASSYAEFYNSPLHF
>NA|NA|TRBJ1-6|TRBV7-2
TGTGCCAGCAGCTTAATGGGGAGGGATAATTCACCCCTCCACTTT
CASSLMGRDNSPLHF
>NA|once|TRBJ2-2|TRBV28
TGTGCCTGTGGAGGCACCACCGGGGAGCTGTTTTTT
CACGGTTGELFF
>NA|NA|TRBJ1-2|TRBV5-1
TGCGCCAGCAGCCCGCAGTCAAATTCTTACTATGGCTACACCTTC
CASSPQSNSYYGYTF
>TRBD1|NA|TRBJ1-3|TRBV7-2
TGTGCCAGCAGCCTCGGACCTAAGGGGGCCGGAAACACCATATATTTT
CASSLGPKGAGNTIYF
>NA|NA|TRBJ2-1|TRBV27
TGTGCCAGCAGTTCATGGGGCCAATACAATGAGCAGTTCTTC
CASSSWGQYNEQFF
>NA|NA|TRBJ1-3|TRBV7-6
TGTGCCAGCAGCTTCGCCTCTGGAAACACCATATATTTT
CASSFASGNTIYF
>TRBD1|NA|TRBJ1-5|TRBV5-8
TGTGCCAGCAGCTGGAAGGAAGGGGGCGTCAATCAGCGCCAGCATTTT
CASSWKEGGVNQRQHF
>NA|once|TRBJ2-3|TRBV10-1
TGCGCCAGCAGTGATTTATCCTTTAATACGCAGTATTTT
CASSDLSFNTQYF
>NA|NA|TRBJ1-5|TRBV10-2
TGCGCCAGCAGTGAGTCTGGGGGCCGTCAGCCCCAGCATTTT
CASSESGGRQPQHF
>NA|NA|TRBJ1-1|TRBV7-2
TGTGCCAGCAGCCCCCTCCGGGTAAACACTGAAGCTTTCTTT
CASSPLRVNTEAFF
>NA|NA|TRBJ2-1|TRBV9
TGTGCCAGCAGCGTAGTGACAAGTGGTGAGCAGTTCTTC
CASSVVTSGEQFF
>TRBD2|NA|TRBJ2-3|TRBV7-2
TGTGCCAGCAGCTTAGTCGCTAGCGGGGGCGGGAGCACAGATACGCAGTATTTT
CASSLVASGGGSTDTQYF
>NA|NA|TRBJ2-1|TRBV5-5
TGTGCCAGCAGCTTGGCTTGGGTTTGGGTCAATGAGCAGTTCTTC
CASSLAWVWVNEQFF
>NA|NA|TRBJ2-3|TRBV9
TGTGCCAGCAGCGTAGCTAGTGGCACAGATACGCAGTATTTT
CASSVASGTDTQYF
>NA|NA|TRBJ1-2|TRBV28
TGTGCCAGCAGGCCCGTGGGCAGGGCGTTGGACACCTTC
CASRPVGRALDTF
>NA|NA|TRBJ2-3|TRBV28
TGTGCCAGCAGCCCTTTTAGCTGGCCCCTCACAGATACGCAGTATTTT
CASSPFSWPLTDTQYF